This T cell receptor (beta chain) was captured in a study of circulating CD8 cells and anti-PD-1 response in melanoma. Study details: Every 2 weeks, patients got 3 mg/kg nivolumab intravenously. Seven of 13 melanoma patients received first-line anti-PD-1 therapy.

General study results and limits: Subset repertoires were largely private at M1, with under 7.5% shared. Only baseline and M1 samples entered the published repertoire comparisons.

From live CD3+CD8+TCRalphabeta+ cells, four PD-1 and/or TIGIT subsets were sorted. The QIAseq Immune Repertoire TCR panel built the libraries from around 15 ng of total RNA. TCRdb redid the calling of the reads with MiXCR, one entry per CDR3 protein. The table has over 950 distinct CDR3 sequences, 7.6% seen once; the top ten hold 10% to 12%. This CDR3 contains 13 residues. CDR1 and CDR2 (germline): SNHLY, FYNNEI. With 5 bases clipped from V and 10 bases from J, the junction kept 8 bases outside the gene matches. By share of the sample, this clonotype is large. Its antigen is not known. The V gene is TRBV2, the J gene TRBJ2-1, with 7 bases aligning to TRBD2. The TCR comes from a human donor with melanoma. The sample consisted of CD8+ T cells from PBMCs, taken at baseline or after one month of anti-PD-1 therapy (not recorded which). CDR3 DNA: TGTGCCAGCAGTATCGGGGCTAGCGGAGAGCAGTTCTTC. Its translation: CASSIGASGEQFF.